Each of the 15 T cell receptor beta chains below was sequenced from the same sample in a study of human CD8 memory T cell subsets. The authors made TCR beta libraries using UMI-labeled 5' RACE. TCRdb reprocessed the 5' RACE reads, with one entry per CDR3 protein and no DNA. The sample includes roughly 6,200 distinct CDR3 sequences. The sequenced sample consisted of CD8+ effector memory T cells (TEM) sorted from PBMCs. Subset reported: effector memory CD8 T cells, CCR7- CD45RO+ CD95+. These receptors came from a human donor in good health.

The gene calls are TRBV27 and TRBJ2-5. This CDR3 is built from 16 residues. Germline assignment: CDR1 MNHEY and CDR2 SMNVEV (reference sequence). CDR3 amino acids: CASSRYSRQYQETQYF.

The chain combines TRBV20-1 with TRBJ1-1; TCRdb returns TRBD1, unconfirmable since there is no DNA. Germline V gene lookup returns CDR1 DFQATT and CDR2 SNEGSKA (reference sequence). This CDR3 comprises 12 residues. The CDR3 loop is CSAKDSPGGAFF.

V is TRBV7-2 and J is TRBJ2-1; the D call of TRBD2 rests on TCRdb alone, since no DNA is present to check it. The CDR3 spans 12 residues. Germline CDR1 reads SGHTA; CDR2 reads FQGNSA. The CDR3 sequence: CASSLTSNEQFF.

CDR3 sequence reads: CASSQEGRELFGELFF. V and J are TRBV3-1 and TRBJ2-2; the D call from TCRdb, TRBD1, cannot be confirmed without DNA. This CDR3 comprises 16 residues. Germline CDR1 is LGHDT and CDR2 is YNNKEL (reference sequence).

V and J are TRBV19 and TRBJ2-2. The germline gives CDR1 LNHDA, CDR2 SQIVND (reference sequence). The CDR3 runs 14 residues. The chain's CDR3 is CASMEFGDTGELFF.

The chain couples TRBV29-1 to TRBJ1-2. The CDR3 extends over 14 amino acids. The germline gives CDR1 SQVTM, CDR2 ANQGSEA. CDR3 sequence: CSVEGPLRALGYTF.

V and J are TRBV11-2 and TRBJ2-1; the TCRdb D gene call, TRBD2, has no DNA to confirm it. CDR3 length: 16 amino acids. The germline V gene encodes CDR1 SGHAT and CDR2 FQNNGV. The chain's CDR3 is CASSLENSLHSNEQFF.

V gene TRBV4-1 combines with J gene TRBJ1-1. The CDR3 spans 14 residues. The germline V gene encodes CDR1 MGHRA and CDR2 YSYEKL. CDR3 loop: CASSQVSTHTEAFF.

This chain uses TRBV10-3 with TRBJ2-7; TCRdb's D call, TRBD1, is unchecked because there is no DNA. The CDR3 totals 12 residues. Germline CDR1 and CDR2: ENHRY and SYGVKD. CDR3 in amino acids: CATRAGTYEQYF.

This clonotype registers medium-sized by frequency. This chain connects TRBV15 to TRBJ1-1; TCRdb reports TRBD1, a call that lacks DNA to check it against. CDR1 is LNHNV, CDR2 YYDKDF, per germline (reference sequence). The length of the CDR3 is 15 residues. CDR3 loop: CATSRDRGRDAEAFF.

V usage is TRBV28 and J usage is TRBJ2-3; TCRdb's D call of TRBD2 is untestable without DNA. The CDR3 length is 15 residues. Germline V gene sequence: CDR1 MDHEN, CDR2 SYDVKM. This chain's CDR3 is CASSLYSGSTDTQYF.

This sequence joins TRBV23-1 and TRBJ1-5; no DNA is available, so the TRBD1 call from TCRdb remains unchecked. TRBV23-1 is recorded as an ORF, its role being uncertain. CDR3 length equals 18 residues. CDR3 amino acids: CASSPRGAPPKAWEPQHF.

This rearrangement joins TRBV6-2 or TRBV6-3 to TRBJ2-7. Germline CDR1 and CDR2: MNHEY and SVGEGT. CDR3 length: 18 amino acids. The CDR3 loop is CASSYSSSLGQSFYEQYF.

In terms of frequency, this clonotype is medium-sized. The chain combines TRBV7-3 with TRBJ2-3. In germline, CDR1 is SGHTA, CDR2 FQGTGA. The CDR3 runs 13 residues. The CDR3 reads CASSLTVADTQYF.

V usage is TRBV13 and J usage is TRBJ1-2. The CDR3 has 13 amino acids. The germline V gene has CDR1 PRHDT and CDR2 FYEKMQ (reference sequence). CDR3 in amino acids: CASSLGDNYGYTF.